These 22 T cell receptor beta chains were sequenced from one sample in a study of T-cell memory formation after mild COVID-19. TCRdb reanalysed the 5' RACE reads using MiXCR and keeps one entry per CDR3 protein. The sample lists 250,000 to 350,000 distinct CDR3 sequences, around 15% seen once, with 22% in the top ten. Sequencing was performed on PBMCs or a T cell subset sorted from them (not recorded which). The receptors were sampled from a man younger than 35 who had mild COVID-19 (a few samples of this study predate the infection). Cell type and time point are not known.

This clonotype turned up a few times. The chain employs TRBV20-1 and TRBJ1-3; D is unresolved. Per germline, CDR1 DFQATT and CDR2 SNEGSKA (reference sequence). CDR3 length: 15 amino acids. V gave up 0 bases and J gave up 0 bases, with 9 bases separating them. DNA for the CDR3: TGCAGTGCTAGAGATCGCGGCAGCTCTGGAAACACCATATATTTT. This gives the protein CSARDRGSSGNTIYF.

CDR3 in amino acids: CASSFFTATDTQYF. The CDR3, as DNA: TGCGCCAGCAGCTTCTTTACCGCCACAGATACGCAGTATTTT. V gene TRBV5-1 combines with J gene TRBJ2-3; D not resolved. Germline values: CDR1 SGHRS, CDR2 YFSETQ. The CDR3 contains 14 residues. Trimming removed 2 bases at V and 2 bases at J, with 9 bases between.

This clonotype was seen a few times. This sequence joins TRBV7-7 and TRBJ2-7; TRBD1 might be the D (5 bases). Germline values: CDR1 SSHAT, CDR2 FNYEAQ (reference sequence). V was cut by 1 base and J by 4 bases, with 8 bases left in between. CDR3 size: 13 residues. The CDR3 DNA sequence: TGTGCCAGCAGCTTAGAACCAGGGTACGAGCAGTACTTC. This codes for CASSLEPGYEQYF.

This clonotype was counted only a few times. The gene calls are TRBV19 and TRBJ1-5, with no clear D. This CDR3 contains 13 residues. CDR1 LNHDA and CDR2 SQIVND come from the germline V gene (reference sequence). V lost 7 bases and J lost 6, with 13 bases in between. The CDR3 reads CASTGSMVQPQHF. In nucleotides, the CDR3 is TGTGCCAGTACTGGTTCTATGGTTCAGCCCCAGCATTTT. Looking up the rest from reference TRBV19 and TRBJ1-5 gives the full variable domain: DGGITQSPKYLFRKEGQNVTLSCEQNLNHDAMYWYRQDPGQGLRLIYYSQIVNDFQKGDIAEGYSVSREKKESFPLTVTSAQKNPTAFYLCASTGSMVQPQHFGDGTRLSIL.

The chain combines TRBV9 with TRBJ1-1, with D tentatively TRBD1 (5 bases). Trimming took 4 bases from V and 3 from J, leaving 16 bases between them. Germline V gene sequence: CDR1 SGDLS, CDR2 YYNGEE. This CDR3 has 15 amino acids. In nucleotides, the CDR3 is TGTGCCAGCAGCATAGGGGCGGGTGGGGACACTGAAGCTTTCTTT. Residues: CASSIGAGGDTEAFF.

This clonotype was counted between two and nine times. The J gene is TRBJ1-4, the V gene TRBV9; TRBD1 matches 7 bases. The CDR3 is 16 residues long. The junction had 13 bases not matched to a gene; V was cut back by 3 bases and J by 8 bases. Germline CDR1 SGDLS, CDR2 YYNGEE. The CDR3 nucleotides are TGTGCCAGCAGCGCCGGCCACAGGGGAGCTCAGGAAAAACTGTTTTTT. Translation gives CASSAGHRGAQEKLFF.

This clonotype came up once. The chain recombines TRBV6-5 with TRBJ2-1, with D tentatively TRBD2 (6 bases). The ends were cut back, 6 bases at V and 9 bases at J, with 12 bases in the middle. Germline CDR1 and CDR2: MNHEY and SVGAGI. The CDR3 runs to 12 residues. CDR3 amino acids: CASRAVGGEQFF. The DNA for the CDR3 is TGTGCCAGCAGGGCAGTGGGGGGTGAGCAGTTCTTC.

This chain links TRBV7-6 with TRBJ1-1, with D maybe TRBD1 (6 bases). CDR1 SGHVS and CDR2 FNYEAQ come from the germline V gene. With 5 bases removed from V and 1 base from J, the gap between germline ends came to 17 bases. The CDR3 totals 16 residues. CDR3 DNA sequence: TGTGCCAGCAGCGTAGGTGCAGGGGCAGCGAACACTGAAGCTTTCTTT. Amino acid sequence: CASSVGAGAANTEAFF.

V gene TRBV20-1 combines with J gene TRBJ1-5, with D unresolved. This CDR3 contains 13 residues. Per the germline V gene, CDR1 is DFQATT and CDR2 is SNEGSKA (reference sequence). CDR3 coding DNA: TGCAGCGCCACGGTCAGGAGCAATCAGCCCCAGCATTTT. Protein: CSATVRSNQPQHF.

This chain uses TRBV6-5 with TRBJ2-5, with 10 bases aligning to TRBD2. J gave up 4 bases and V 6 bases, and 14 bases lay outside the gene matches. CDR1 and CDR2 (germline): MNHEY, SVGAGI. This CDR3 region has 17 residues. The CDR3 DNA is TGTGCCAGCAGCACCCAGCACGGAGCGGGGGGGCCAGAGACCCAGTACTTC. Translation gives CASSTQHGAGGPETQYF.

The CDR3 DNA is TGTGCCAGCAGTTTAGGGGGGATCACTGAAGCTTTCTTT. Translating gives CASSLGGITEAFF. This chain joins TRBV12-3 or TRBV12-4 and TRBJ1-1; a possible D gene is TRBD1 (5 bases). Trimming shortened V by 1 base and J by 4 bases, and 7 bases separated the two germline ends. CDR3 size: 13 residues.

This clonotype was seen a handful of times. This chain's CDR3 is CASRLQGQITDTQYF. In nucleotides, the CDR3 is TGTGCCAGCAGGCTCCAGGGGCAGATCACAGATACGCAGTATTTT. The chain carries TRBV7-9 and TRBJ2-3; a possible D gene is TRBD1 (6 bases). The germline V gene has CDR1 SEHNR and CDR2 FQNEAQ (reference sequence). This CDR3 is built from 15 residues. V dropped 6 bases and J dropped 2 bases, with 15 bases sitting between them.

A few counts support this clonotype. This chain connects TRBV6-4 to TRBJ2-2; maybe TRBD2 (7 bases). The V and J ends lost 2 bases and 3 bases respectively, with 13 bases between them. This CDR3 has 16 residues. The germline V gene encodes CDR1 MRHNA and CDR2 SNTAGT. This CDR3 reads CASSDPREGDTGELFF. As DNA, the CDR3 is TGTGCCAGCAGTGACCCCAGGGAGGGGGACACCGGGGAGCTGTTTTTT.

The chain joins TRBV5-1 to TRBJ2-1, with D maybe TRBD2 (5 bases). Looked up from germline, CDR1 is SGHRS and CDR2 is YFSETQ. CDR3 size: 14 residues. V was trimmed by 5 bases and J by 6 bases, leaving 15 bases between them. Written as DNA, the CDR3 is TGCGCCAGCAGGGGAGTCGAAGGATTCAATGAGCAGTTCTTC. Translating it yields CASRGVEGFNEQFF.

This clonotype was found a few times. The CDR3 nucleotides read TGTGCCAGCAGGAACCGACAGGGGACGGAAACTGAAGCTTTCTTT. Translated, it gives CASRNRQGTETEAFF. V is TRBV11-2 and J is TRBJ1-1; 8 bases fit TRBD1. CDR3 length equals 15 residues. Germline V lookup: CDR1 SGHAT, CDR2 FQNNGV. V gave up 6 bases and J gave up 5 bases; unmatched junction bases: 11.

In its sample, this clonotype was seen a few times. This chain's CDR3 is CSAPRTGGLTGELFF. The CDR3 DNA follows: TGCAGTGCTCCGCGGACAGGGGGCCTCACCGGGGAGCTGTTTTTT. The gene calls are TRBV20-1 and TRBJ2-2; 11 bases are shared with TRBD1. After removal of 5 bases from V and 4 bases from J, the junction contained 6 bases not matched to a gene. Germline-derived CDR1 and CDR2 are DFQATT and SNEGSKA (reference sequence). The CDR3 covers 15 residues.

This rearrangement joins TRBV10-3 to TRBJ2-1; 10 positions match TRBD1. CDR1 ENHRY and CDR2 SYGVKD come from the germline V gene. The CDR3 covers 13 residues. CDR3 protein: CASAGTGAGEQFF. CDR3 nucleotides: TGTGCTAGCGCCGGGACAGGGGCTGGCGAGCAGTTCTTC.

V is TRBV5-1 and J is TRBJ2-7; 11 bases agree with TRBD1. The CDR3 totals 15 residues. V gave up 4 bases and J gave up 3 bases; unmatched junction bases: 6. Germline CDR1 SGHRS, CDR2 YFSETQ. CDR3 sequence reads: CASSPAGTGGYEQYF. CDR3 coding DNA: TGCGCCAGCAGCCCGGCCGGGACAGGGGGCTACGAGCAGTACTTC.

The chain uses TRBV6-5 and TRBJ2-5; 16 nucleotides line up with TRBD2. The CDR3 covers 17 residues. CDR1 is MNHEY, CDR2 SVGAGI, per germline. V trimming: 0 bases; J trimming: 2 bases; junction bases outside the gene matches: 0. CDR3: CASSYSGLAGGQETQYF. CDR3 sequence (DNA): TGTGCCAGCAGTTACTCGGGACTAGCGGGGGGGCAAGAGACCCAGTACTTC.

This clonotype was detected a few times. The chain recombines TRBV6-5 with TRBJ2-5; D gene ambiguous. CDR1 is MNHEY, CDR2 SVGAGI, per germline. Deletions cut 2 bases from V and 7 bases from J, with 14 bases between. This CDR3 is built from 14 residues. The CDR3 loop is CASSYGQALGTQYF. The DNA of the CDR3 is TGTGCCAGCAGTTACGGCCAGGCCCTTGGGACCCAGTACTTC.

This clonotype occurred a few times. The chain couples TRBV5-1 to TRBJ1-3; D unclear. Germline V gene lookup returns CDR1 SGHRS and CDR2 YFSETQ. This CDR3 comprises 16 residues. Between the trimmed V and J ends, which lost 0 bases and 1 base, there was a span of 11 bases. The CDR3 nucleotides read TGCGCCAGCAGCTTGGCCGCCAGAGAGTCTGGAAACACCATATATTTT. This sequence encodes CASSLAARESGNTIYF.

This clonotype has only a few counts. The J gene is TRBJ1-1, the V gene TRBV7-6; TRBD1 is a possible D gene (5 bases). The V and J ends lost 7 bases and 3 bases respectively, with 15 bases between them. The CDR3 runs 14 residues. Germline CDR1 SGHVS, CDR2 FNYEAQ. The CDR3 loop is CASTPWAGDTEAFF. The CDR3 DNA reads as TGTGCCAGCACCCCCTGGGCGGGGGACACTGAAGCTTTCTTT.